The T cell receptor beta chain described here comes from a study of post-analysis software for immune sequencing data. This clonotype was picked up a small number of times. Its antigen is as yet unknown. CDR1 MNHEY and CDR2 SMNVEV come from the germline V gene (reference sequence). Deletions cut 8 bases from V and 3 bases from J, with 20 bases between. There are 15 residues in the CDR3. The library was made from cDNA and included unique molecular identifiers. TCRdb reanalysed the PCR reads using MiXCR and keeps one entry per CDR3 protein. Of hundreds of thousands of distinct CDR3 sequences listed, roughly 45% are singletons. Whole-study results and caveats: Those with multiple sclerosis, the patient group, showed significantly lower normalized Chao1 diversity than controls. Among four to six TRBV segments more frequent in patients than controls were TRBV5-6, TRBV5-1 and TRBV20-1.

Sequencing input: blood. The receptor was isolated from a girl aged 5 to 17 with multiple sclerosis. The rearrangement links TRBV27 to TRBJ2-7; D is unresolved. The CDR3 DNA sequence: TGTGCCAGCGACAAACATGATAGCCTGATCTACGAGCAGTACTTC. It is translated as CASDKHDSLIYEQYF.